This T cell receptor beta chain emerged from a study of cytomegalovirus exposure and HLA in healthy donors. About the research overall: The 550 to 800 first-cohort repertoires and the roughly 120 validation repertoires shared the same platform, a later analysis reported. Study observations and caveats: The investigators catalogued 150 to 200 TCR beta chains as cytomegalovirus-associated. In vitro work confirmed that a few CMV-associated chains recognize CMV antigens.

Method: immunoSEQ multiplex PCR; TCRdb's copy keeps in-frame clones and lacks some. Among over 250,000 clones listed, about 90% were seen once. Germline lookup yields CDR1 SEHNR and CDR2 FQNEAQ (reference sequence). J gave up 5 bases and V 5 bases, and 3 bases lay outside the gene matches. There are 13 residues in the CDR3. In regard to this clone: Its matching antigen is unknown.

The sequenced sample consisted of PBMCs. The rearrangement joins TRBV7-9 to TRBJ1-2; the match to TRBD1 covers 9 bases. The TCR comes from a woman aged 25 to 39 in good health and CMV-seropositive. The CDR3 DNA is TGTGCCAGCAGCGGAGGACAGGGGTATGGCTACACCTTC. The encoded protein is CASSGGQGYGYTF.